This section outlines one T cell receptor (beta chain) sequence together with its context. TCRdb processed the 5' RACE reads anew with MiXCR; each CDR3 protein has one entry. In the table there are about 170,000 distinct CDR3 sequences, roughly 11% of which are singletons. Trimming cost V 6 bases and J 3 bases, with 19 bases left between them. Germline CDR1 reads MGHRA; CDR2 reads YSYEKL. This CDR3 is 16 amino acids long. This sample stems from a study of T cells after yellow fever vaccination. The receptor was derived from a man aged 18-30 years who received the YFV17D yellow fever vaccine. The sequencing used CD8+ T cells sorted from PBMCs, collected 15 days after the yellow fever booster vaccination. The chain carries TRBV4-1 and TRBJ2-3; weak D call: TRBD1 (6 bases). The CDR3, as DNA: TGCGCCAGCAGGCCCCTCGCAGGGGATCCGACAGATACGCAGTATTTT. This codes for CASRPLAGDPTDTQYF.